This T cell receptor (beta chain) stems from a study of blood T cell repertoires in COVID-19. Study context: Acute and convalescent COVID-19 specimens originated in the United States, Italy and Spain.

The CDR3 extends over 15 amino acids. V dropped 4 bases and J dropped 5; count of bases not matched to a gene: 11. Profiled with immunoSEQ multiplex PCR; TCRdb holds only in-frame clones, not every one. Of fewer than 700,000 clones listed, about 89% are singletons. Seattle's enrolled individuals joined amid active infection and were then monitored longitudinally. The clonotype originates from a woman aged 45-60 years with COVID-19, enrolled during active disease. The chain links TRBV5-7 to TRBJ2-7; 8 nucleotides line up with TRBD1. TRBV5-7 is an ORF, and what it does is uncertain. Sequencing used peripheral blood. The CDR3 loop is CASSPRTGYRHEQYF. The CDR3 DNA is TGTGCCAGCAGCCCCAGGACAGGGTATCGGCACGAGCAGTACTTC.